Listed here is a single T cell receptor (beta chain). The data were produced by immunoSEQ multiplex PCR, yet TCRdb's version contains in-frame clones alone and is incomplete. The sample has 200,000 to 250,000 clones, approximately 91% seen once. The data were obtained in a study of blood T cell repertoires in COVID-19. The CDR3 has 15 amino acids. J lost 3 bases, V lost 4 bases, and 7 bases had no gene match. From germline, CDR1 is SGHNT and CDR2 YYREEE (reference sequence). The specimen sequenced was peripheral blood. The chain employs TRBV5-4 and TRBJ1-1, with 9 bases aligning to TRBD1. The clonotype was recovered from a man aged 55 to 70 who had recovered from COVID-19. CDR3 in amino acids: CASSLAGTGHTEAFF. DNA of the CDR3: TGTGCCAGCAGCCTAGCCGGGACAGGGCACACTGAAGCTTTCTTT.